The present entry profiles one TCR beta chain with its context. Under the authors' procedure: Amplified reference gene primers provided the basis for estimating nucleated cell counts. TCRdb's table, derived via immunoSEQ multiplex PCR, lists solely in-frame clones and lacks some. The DNA gave D and trimming, while V, J and clone size come from that table. The sample holds a few hundred thousand clones, around 90% seen once. This sample is part of a study of blood T cell repertoires in COVID-19. Turning to the study itself: Whether acute or convalescent, the COVID-19 samples came from the United States, Italy and Spain. Nucleic acid was either cDNA or gDNA, and it came from T cells, B-cell-depleted T cells, or PBMCs.

This CDR3 region has 15 residues. Germline loops: CDR1 SGHNT, CDR2 YENEEA. Trimming pared 5 bases from V and 4 bases from J, leaving 15 bases between. This receptor was identified in a young man with active or convalescent COVID-19. The chain links TRBV11-3 to TRBJ2-1, with a possible D match to TRBD2 (6 bases). The sample consisted of peripheral blood. This CDR3 is CASSPGGNWYNEQFF. As DNA, the CDR3 is TGTGCCAGCAGCCCCGGGGGAAACTGGTACAATGAGCAGTTCTTC.